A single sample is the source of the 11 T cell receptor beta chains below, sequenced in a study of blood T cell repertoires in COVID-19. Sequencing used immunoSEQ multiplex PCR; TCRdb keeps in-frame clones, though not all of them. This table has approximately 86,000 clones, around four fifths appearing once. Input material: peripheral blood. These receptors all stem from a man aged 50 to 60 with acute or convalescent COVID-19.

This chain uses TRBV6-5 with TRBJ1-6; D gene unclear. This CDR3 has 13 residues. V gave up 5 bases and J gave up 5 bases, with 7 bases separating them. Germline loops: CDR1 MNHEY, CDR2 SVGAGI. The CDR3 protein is CASSINNNSPLHF. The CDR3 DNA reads TGTGCCAGCAGTATTAATAATAATTCACCCCTCCACTTT.

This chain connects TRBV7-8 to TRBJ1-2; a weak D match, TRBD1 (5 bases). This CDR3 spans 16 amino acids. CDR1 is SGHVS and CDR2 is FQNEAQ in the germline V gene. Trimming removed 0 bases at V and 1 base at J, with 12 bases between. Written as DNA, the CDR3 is TGTGCCAGCAGCTTAGCGGAGCCAGGGCTTAACTATGGCTACACCTTC. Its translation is CASSLAEPGLNYGYTF.

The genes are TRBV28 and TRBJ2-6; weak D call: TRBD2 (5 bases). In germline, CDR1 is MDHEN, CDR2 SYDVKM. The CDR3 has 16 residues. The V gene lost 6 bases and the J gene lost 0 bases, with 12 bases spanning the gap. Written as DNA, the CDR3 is TGTGCCAGCAGCCCTGGAGGAAGCTCTGGGGCCAACGTCCTGACTTTC. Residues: CASSPGGSSGANVLTF.

The CDR3 bases are TGCGCCAGCAGCTTGTTGGGGGGGCTGGACACTGAAGCTTTCTTT. Translation: CASSLLGGLDTEAFF. The chain recombines TRBV5-1 with TRBJ1-1, with TRBD1 as a possible D gene (6 bases). CDR3 size: 15 residues. The V gene lost 1 base and the J gene lost 3 bases, with 13 bases spanning the gap. Per germline, CDR1 SGHRS and CDR2 YFSETQ. The full variable domain, in which reference TRBV5-1 and TRBJ1-1 provide the parts outside the CDR3, is KAGVTQTPRYLIKTRGQQVTLSCSPISGHRSVSWYQQTPGQGLQFLFEYFSETQRNKGNFPGRFSGRQFSNSRSEMNVSTLELGDSALYLCASSLLGGLDTEAFFGQGTRLTVV.

The CDR3 coding sequence is TGCAGCGTTGAAGCTTACGGGGGGGAGCAGTACTTC. It encodes CSVEAYGGEQYF. The chain links TRBV29-1 to TRBJ2-7, with 7 bases lining up with TRBD2. From germline, CDR1 is SQVTM and CDR2 ANQGSEA. The CDR3 loop spans 12 amino acids. The V segment lost 1 base and the J segment 7 bases; nucleotides outside the gene matches: 4.

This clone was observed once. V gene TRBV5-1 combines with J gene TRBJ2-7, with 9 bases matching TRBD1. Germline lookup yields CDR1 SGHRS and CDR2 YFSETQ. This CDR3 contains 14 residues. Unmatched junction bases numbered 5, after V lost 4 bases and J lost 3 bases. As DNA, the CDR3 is TGCGCCAGCAGCCCCGGGACAGGGTACTACGAGCAGTACTTC. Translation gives CASSPGTGYYEQYF. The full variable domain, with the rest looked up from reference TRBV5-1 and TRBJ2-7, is KAGVTQTPRYLIKTRGQQVTLSCSPISGHRSVSWYQQTPGQGLQFLFEYFSETQRNKGNFPGRFSGRQFSNSRSEMNVSTLELGDSALYLCASSPGTGYYEQYFGPGTRLTVT.

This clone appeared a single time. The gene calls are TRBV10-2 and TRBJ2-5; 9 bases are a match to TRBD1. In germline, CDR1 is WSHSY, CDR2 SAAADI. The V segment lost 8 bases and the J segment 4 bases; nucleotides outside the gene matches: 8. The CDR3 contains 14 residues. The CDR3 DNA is TGCGCCAGCCAATCACAGGGGGCGGGAGAGACCCAGTACTTC. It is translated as CASQSQGAGETQYF.

CDR3 sequence (DNA): TGCAGCGTGGCGACTAGCGTAGTAGCCAAAAACATTCAGTACTTC. Encoded protein: CSVATSVVAKNIQYF. The rearrangement links TRBV29-1 to TRBJ2-4; 8 bases are shared with TRBD2. Trimming removed 6 bases from V and 0 bases from J; junction bases left unmatched: 7. The CDR3 runs to 15 residues. Germline V lookup: CDR1 SQVTM, CDR2 ANQGSEA.

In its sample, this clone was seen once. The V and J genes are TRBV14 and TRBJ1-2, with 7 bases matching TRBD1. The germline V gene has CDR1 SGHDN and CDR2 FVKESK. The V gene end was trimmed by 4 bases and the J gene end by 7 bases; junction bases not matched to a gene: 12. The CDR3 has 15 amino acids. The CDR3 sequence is CASSRIPGGGRGYTF. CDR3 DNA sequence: TGTGCCAGCAGCCGAATCCCAGGGGGAGGTCGTGGCTACACCTTC.

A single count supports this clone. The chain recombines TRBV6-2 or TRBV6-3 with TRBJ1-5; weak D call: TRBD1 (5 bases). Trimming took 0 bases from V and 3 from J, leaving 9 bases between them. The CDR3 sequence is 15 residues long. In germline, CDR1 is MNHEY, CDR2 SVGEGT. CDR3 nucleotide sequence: TGTGCCAGCAGTTACTCGGGGGGAGACAATCAGCCCCAGCATTTT. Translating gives CASSYSGGDNQPQHF.

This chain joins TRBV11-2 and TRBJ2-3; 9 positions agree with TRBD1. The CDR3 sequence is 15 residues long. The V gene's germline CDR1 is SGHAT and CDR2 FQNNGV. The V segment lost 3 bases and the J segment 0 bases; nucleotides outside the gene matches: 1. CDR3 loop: CASSFGQGSTDTQYF. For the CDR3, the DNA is TGTGCCAGCAGCTTCGGACAGGGGAGCACAGATACGCAGTATTTT.